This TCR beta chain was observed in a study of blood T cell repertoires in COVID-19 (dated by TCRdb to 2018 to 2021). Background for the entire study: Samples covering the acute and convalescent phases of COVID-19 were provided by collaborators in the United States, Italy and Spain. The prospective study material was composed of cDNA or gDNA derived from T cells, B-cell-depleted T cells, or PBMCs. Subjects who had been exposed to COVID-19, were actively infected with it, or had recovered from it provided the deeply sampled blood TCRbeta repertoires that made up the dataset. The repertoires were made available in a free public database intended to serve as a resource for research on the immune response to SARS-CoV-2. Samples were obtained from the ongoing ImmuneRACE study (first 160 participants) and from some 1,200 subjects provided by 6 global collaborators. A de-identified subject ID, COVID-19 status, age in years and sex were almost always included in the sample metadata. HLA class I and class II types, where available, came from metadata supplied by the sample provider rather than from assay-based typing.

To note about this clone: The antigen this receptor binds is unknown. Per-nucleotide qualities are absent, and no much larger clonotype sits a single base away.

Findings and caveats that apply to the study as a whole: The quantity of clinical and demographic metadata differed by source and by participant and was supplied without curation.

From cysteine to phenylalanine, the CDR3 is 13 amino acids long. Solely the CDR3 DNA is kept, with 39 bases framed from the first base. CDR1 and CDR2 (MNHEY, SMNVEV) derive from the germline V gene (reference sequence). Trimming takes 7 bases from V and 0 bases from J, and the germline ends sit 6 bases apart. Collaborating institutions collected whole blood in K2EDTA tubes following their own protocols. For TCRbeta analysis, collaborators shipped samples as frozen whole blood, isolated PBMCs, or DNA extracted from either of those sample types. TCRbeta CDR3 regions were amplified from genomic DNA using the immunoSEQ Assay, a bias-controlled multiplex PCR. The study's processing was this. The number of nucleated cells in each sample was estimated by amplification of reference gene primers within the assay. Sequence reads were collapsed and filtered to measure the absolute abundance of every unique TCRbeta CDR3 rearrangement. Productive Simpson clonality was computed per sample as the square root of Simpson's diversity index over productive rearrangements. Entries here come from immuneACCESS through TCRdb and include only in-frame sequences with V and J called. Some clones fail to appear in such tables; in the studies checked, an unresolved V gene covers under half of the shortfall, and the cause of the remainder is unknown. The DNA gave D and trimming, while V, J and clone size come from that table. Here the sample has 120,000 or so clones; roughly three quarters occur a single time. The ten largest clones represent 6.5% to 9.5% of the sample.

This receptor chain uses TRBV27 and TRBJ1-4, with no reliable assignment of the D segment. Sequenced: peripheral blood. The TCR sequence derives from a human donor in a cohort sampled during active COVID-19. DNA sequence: TGTGCCAGCAAGAGCGCAACTAATGAAAAACTGTTTTTT. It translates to CASKSATNEKLFF.